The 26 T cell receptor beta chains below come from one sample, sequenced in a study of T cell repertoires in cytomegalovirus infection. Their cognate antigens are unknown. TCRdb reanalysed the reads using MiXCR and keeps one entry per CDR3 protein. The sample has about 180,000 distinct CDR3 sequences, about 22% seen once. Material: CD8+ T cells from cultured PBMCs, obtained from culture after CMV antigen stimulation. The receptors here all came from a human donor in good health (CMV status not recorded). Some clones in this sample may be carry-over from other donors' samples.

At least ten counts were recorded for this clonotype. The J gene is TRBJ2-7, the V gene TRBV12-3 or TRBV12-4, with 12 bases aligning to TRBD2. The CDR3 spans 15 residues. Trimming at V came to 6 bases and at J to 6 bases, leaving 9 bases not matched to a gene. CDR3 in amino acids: CASSPTSGGTLEQYF. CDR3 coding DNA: TGTGCCAGCAGCCCGACTAGCGGGGGAACCCTCGAGCAGTACTTC.

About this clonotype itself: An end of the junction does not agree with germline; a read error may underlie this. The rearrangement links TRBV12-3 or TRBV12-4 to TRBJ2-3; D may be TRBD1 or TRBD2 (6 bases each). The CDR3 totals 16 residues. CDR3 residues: CASSLMFPGATHTQYF. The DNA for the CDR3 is TGTGCCAGCAGTTTAATGTTTCCGGGGGCCACACATACGCAGTATTTT.

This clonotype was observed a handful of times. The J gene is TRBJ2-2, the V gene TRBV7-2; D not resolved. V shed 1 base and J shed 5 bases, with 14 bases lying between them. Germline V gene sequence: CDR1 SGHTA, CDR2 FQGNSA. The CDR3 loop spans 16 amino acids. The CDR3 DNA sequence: TGTGCCAGCAGCTTAGACAGACCCCCCCAAACCGGGGAGCTGTTTTTT. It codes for CASSLDRPPQTGELFF. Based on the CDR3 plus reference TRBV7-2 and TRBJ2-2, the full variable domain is GAGVSQSPSNKVTEKGKDVELRCDPISGHTALYWYRQSLGQGLEFLIYFQGNSAPDKSGLPSDRFSAERTGGSVSTLTIQRTQQEDSAVYLCASSLDRPPQTGELFFGEGSRLTVL.

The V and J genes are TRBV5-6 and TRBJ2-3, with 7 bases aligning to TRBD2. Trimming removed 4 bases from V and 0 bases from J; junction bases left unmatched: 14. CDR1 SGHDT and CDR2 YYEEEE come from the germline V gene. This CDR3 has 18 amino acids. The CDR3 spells CASSTGEGLAGSTDTQYF. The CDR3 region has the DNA TGTGCCAGCAGCACCGGGGAGGGTTTGGCGGGGAGCACAGATACGCAGTATTTT.

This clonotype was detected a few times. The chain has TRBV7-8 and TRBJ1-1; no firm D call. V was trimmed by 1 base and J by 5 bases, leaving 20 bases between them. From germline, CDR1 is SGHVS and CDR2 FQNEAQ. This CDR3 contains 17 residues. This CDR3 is CASSLVEVGSRGTEAFF. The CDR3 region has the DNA TGTGCCAGCAGCTTAGTTGAGGTAGGGAGTAGAGGGACTGAAGCTTTCTTT.

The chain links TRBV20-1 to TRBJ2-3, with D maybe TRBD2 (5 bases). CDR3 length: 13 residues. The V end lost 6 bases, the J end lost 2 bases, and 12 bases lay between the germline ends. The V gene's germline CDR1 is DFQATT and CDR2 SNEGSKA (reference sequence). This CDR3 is CSADERNTDTQYF. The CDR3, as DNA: TGCAGTGCAGACGAGCGGAACACAGATACGCAGTATTTT.

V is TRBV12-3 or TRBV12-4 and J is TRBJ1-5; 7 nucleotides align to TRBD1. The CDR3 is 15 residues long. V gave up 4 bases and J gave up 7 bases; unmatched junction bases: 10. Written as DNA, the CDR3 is TGTGCCAGCAGTTCGGACAGGCTCAAGGGGCAGCCCCAGCATTTT. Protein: CASSSDRLKGQPQHF.

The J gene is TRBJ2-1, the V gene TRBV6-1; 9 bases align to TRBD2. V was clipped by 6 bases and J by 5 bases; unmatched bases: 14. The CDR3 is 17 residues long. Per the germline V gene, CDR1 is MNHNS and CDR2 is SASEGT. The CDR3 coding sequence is TGTGCCAGCAGCTTCCCAGTAGCGGGGGTAACCCACAATGAGCAGTTCTTC. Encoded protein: CASSFPVAGVTHNEQFF.

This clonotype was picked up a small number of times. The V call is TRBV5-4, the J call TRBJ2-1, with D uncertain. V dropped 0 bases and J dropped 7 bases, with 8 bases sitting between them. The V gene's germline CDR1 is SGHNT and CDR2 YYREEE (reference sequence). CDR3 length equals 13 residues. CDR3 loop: CASSLDLVNEQFF. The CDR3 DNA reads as TGTGCCAGCAGCTTGGACCTAGTAAATGAGCAGTTCTTC.

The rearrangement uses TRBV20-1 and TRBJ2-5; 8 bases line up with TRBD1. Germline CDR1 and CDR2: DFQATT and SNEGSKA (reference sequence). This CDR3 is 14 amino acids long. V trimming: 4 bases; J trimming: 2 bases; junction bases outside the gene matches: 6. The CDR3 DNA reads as TGCAGTGCTACCGACAGGGGATTACAAGAGACCCAGTACTTC. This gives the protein CSATDRGLQETQYF.

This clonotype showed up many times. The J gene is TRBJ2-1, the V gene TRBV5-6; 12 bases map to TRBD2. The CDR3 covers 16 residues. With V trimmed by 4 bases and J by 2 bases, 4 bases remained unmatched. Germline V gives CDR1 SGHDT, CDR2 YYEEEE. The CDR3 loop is CASSQTSGGAYNEQFF. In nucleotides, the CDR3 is TGTGCCAGCAGCCAGACTAGCGGGGGCGCCTACAATGAGCAGTTCTTC.

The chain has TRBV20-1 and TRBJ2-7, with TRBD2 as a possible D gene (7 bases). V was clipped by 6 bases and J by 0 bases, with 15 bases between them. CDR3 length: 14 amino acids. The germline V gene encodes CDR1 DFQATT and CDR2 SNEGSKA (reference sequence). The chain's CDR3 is CSAREDSSSYEQYF. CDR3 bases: TGCAGTGCCCGGGAGGACAGCAGCTCCTACGAGCAGTACTTC.

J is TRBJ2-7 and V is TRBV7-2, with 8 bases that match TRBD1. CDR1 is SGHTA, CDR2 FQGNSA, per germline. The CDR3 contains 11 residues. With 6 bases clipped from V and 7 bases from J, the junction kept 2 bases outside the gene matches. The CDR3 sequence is CASRRDREQYF. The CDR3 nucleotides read TGTGCCAGCAGGCGGGACAGGGAGCAGTACTTC.

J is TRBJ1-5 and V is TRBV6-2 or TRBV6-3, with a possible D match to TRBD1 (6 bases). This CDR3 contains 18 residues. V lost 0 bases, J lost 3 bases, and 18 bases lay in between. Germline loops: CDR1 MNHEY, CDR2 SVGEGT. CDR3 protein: CASSYSITNREPNQPQHF. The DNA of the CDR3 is TGTGCCAGCAGTTACTCGATAACTAACAGGGAACCCAATCAGCCCCAGCATTTT.

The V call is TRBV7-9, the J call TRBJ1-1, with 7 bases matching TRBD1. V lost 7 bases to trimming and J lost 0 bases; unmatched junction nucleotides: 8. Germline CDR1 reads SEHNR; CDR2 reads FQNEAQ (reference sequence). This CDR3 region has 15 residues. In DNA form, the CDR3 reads TGTGCCAGCATCCTTCCGGGACAGATGAACACTGAAGCTTTCTTT. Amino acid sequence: CASILPGQMNTEAFF. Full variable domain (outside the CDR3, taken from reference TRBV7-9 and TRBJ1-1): DTGVSQNPRHKITKRGQNVTFRCDPISEHNRLYWYRQTLGQGPEFLTYFQNEAQLEKSRLLSDRFSAERPKGSFSTLEIQRTEQGDSAMYLCASILPGQMNTEAFFGQGTRLTVV.

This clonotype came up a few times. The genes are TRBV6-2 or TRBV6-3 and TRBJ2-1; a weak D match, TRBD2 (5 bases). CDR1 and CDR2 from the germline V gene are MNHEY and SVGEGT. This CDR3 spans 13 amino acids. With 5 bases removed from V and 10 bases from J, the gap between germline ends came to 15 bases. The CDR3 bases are TGTGCCAGCAGTGACACCAACCGGGGAGAGCAGTTCTTC. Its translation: CASSDTNRGEQFF.

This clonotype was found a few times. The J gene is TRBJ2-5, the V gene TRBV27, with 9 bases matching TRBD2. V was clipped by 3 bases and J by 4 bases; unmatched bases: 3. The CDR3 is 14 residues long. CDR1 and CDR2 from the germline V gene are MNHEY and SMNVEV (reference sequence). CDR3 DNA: TGTGCCAGCAGTTTCTTTAGCGGGGGAGAGACCCAGTACTTC. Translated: CASSFFSGGETQYF.

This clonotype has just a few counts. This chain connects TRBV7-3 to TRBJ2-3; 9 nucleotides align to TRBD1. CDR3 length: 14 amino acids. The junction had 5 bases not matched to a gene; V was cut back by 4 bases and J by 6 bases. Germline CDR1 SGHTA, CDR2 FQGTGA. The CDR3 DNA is TGTGCCAGCAGCTCATCGGGACAGGGCGATACGCAGTATTTT. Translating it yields CASSSSGQGDTQYF.

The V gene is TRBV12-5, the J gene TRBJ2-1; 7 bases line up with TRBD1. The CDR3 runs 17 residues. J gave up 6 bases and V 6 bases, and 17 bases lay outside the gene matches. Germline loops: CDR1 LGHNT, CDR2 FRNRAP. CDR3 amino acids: CASGEETGEGFLNEQFF. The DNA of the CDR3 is TGTGCTAGTGGCGAAGAAACAGGGGAAGGCTTCCTCAATGAGCAGTTCTTC.

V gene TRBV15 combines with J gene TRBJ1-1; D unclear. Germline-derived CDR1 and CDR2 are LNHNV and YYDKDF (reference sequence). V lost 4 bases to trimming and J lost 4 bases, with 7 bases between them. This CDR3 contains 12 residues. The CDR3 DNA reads TGTGCCACCAGCACAGAAGGCACTGAAGCTTTCTTT. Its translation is CATSTEGTEAFF.

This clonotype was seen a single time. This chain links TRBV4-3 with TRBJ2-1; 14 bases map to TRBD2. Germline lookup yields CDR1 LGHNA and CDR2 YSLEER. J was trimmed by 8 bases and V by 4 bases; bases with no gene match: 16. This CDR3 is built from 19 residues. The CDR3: CASSPRLAGGHWDEYEQFF. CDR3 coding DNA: TGCGCCAGCAGCCCCCGACTAGCGGGGGGGCATTGGGATGAATATGAGCAGTTCTTC.

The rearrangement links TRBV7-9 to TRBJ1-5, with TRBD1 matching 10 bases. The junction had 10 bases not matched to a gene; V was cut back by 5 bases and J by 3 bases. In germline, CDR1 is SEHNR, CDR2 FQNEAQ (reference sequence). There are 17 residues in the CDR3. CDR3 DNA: TGTGCCAGCAGCCTAAGTAGGGGGACAGGGGCCAATCAGCCCCAGCATTTT. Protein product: CASSLSRGTGANQPQHF.

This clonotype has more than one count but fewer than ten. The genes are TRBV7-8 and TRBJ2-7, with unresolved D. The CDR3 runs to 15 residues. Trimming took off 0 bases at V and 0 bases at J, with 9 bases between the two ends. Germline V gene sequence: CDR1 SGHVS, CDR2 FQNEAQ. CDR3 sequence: CASSLAPDRSYEQYF. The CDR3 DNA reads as TGTGCCAGCAGCTTAGCCCCAGATCGCTCCTACGAGCAGTACTTC.

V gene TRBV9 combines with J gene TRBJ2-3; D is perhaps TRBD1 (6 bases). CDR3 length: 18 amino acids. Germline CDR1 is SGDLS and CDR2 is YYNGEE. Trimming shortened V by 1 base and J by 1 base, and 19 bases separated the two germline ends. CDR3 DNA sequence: TGTGCCAGCAGCGTACCCTCGGACAGCGCACAACGCACAGATACGCAGTATTTT. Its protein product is CASSVPSDSAQRTDTQYF.

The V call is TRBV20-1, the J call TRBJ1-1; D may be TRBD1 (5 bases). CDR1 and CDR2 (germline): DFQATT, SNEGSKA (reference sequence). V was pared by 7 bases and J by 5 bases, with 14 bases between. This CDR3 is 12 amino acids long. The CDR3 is CSGQPGPTEAFF. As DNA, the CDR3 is TGCAGTGGCCAGCCAGGGCCAACTGAAGCTTTCTTT.

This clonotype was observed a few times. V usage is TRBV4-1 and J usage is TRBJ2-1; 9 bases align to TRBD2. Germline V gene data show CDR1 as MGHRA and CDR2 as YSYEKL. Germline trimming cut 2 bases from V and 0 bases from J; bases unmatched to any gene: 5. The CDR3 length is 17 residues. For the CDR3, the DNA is TGCGCCAGCAGCCAACTAGCGGGGCGAAGCTCCTACAATGAGCAGTTCTTC. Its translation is CASSQLAGRSSYNEQFF.